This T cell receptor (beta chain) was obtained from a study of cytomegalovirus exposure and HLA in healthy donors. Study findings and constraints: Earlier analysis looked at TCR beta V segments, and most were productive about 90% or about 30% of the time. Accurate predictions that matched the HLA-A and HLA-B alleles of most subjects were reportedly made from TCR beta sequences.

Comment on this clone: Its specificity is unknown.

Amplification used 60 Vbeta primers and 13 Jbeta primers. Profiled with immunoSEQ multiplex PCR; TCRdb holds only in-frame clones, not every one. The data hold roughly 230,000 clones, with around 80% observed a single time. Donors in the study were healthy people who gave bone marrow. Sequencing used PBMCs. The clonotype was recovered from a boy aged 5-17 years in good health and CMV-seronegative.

The CDR3 sequence is CASSLAAGGLNTGELFF. The CDR3 DNA sequence: TGTGCCAGCAGCTTAGCCGCAGGGGGCCTTAACACCGGGGAGCTGTTTTTT. This sequence joins TRBV11-3 and TRBJ2-2, with 8 bases aligning to TRBD1. Unmatched junction bases numbered 6, after V lost 1 base and J lost 2 bases. The CDR3 has 17 residues. The germline V gene encodes CDR1 SGHNT and CDR2 YENEEA.